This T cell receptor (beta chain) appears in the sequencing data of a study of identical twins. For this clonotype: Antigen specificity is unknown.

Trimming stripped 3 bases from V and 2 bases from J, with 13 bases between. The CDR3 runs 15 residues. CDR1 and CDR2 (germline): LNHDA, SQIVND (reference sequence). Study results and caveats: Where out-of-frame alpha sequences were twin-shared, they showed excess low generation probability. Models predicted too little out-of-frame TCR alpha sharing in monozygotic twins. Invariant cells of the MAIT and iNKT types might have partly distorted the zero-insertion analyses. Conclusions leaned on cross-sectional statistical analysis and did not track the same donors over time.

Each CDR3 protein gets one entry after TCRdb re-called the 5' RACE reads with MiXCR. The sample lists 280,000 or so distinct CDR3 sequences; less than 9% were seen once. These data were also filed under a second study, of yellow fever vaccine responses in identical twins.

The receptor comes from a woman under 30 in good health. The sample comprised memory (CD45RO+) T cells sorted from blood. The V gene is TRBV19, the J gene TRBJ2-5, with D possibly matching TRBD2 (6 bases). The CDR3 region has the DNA TGTGCCAGTAGTATGGGCGGGACCGGGCAAGAGACCCAGTACTTC. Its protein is CASSMGGTGQETQYF.